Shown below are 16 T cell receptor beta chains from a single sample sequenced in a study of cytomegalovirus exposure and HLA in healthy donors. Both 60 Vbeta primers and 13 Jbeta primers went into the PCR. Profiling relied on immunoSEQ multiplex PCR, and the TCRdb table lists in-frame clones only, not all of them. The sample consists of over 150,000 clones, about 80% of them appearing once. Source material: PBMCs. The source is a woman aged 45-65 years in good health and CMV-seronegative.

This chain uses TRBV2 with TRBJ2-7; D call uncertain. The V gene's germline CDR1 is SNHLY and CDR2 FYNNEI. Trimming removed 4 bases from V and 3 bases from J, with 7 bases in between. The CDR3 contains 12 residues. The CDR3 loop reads CASSVVIYEQYF. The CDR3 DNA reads TGTGCCAGCAGTGTAGTTATCTACGAGCAGTACTTC. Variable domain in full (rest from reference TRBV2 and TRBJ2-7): EPEVTQTPSHQVTQMGQEVILRCVPISNHLYFYWYRQILGQKVEFLVSFYNNEISEKSEIFDDQFSVERPDGSNFTLKIRSTKLEDSAMYFCASSVVIYEQYFGPGTRLTVT.

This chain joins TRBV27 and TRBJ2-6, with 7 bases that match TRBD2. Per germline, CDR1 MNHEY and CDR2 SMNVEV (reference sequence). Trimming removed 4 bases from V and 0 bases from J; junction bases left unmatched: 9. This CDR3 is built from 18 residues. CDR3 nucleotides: TGTGCCAGCAGTTGGGGCGGGAGACTCTTCTCTGGGGCCAACGTCCTGACTTTC. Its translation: CASSWGGRLFSGANVLTF.

CDR3 sequence: CASSTGAPRNTEAFF. CDR3 in DNA: TGTGCCAGCAGCACAGGGGCCCCAAGGAACACTGAAGCTTTCTTT. The chain carries TRBV7-9 and TRBJ1-1; 7 bases map to TRBD1. The length of the CDR3 is 15 residues. Looked up from germline, CDR1 is SEHNR and CDR2 is FQNEAQ (reference sequence). V dropped 5 bases and J dropped 1; count of bases not matched to a gene: 7.

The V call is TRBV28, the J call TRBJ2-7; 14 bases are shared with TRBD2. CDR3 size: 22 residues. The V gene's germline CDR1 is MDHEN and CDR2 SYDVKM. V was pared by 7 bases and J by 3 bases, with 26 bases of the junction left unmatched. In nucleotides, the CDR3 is TGTGCCAGCACTACCTACCCGGGACTAGCGGGAGTCCGGGGGAACGTAAACTACGAGCAGTACTTC. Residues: CASTTYPGLAGVRGNVNYEQYF.

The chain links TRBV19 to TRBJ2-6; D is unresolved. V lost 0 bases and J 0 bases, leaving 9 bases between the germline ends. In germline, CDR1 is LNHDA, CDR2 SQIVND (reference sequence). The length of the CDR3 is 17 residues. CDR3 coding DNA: TGTGCCAGTAGTATAGATGTGGAGATCTCTGGGGCCAACGTCCTGACTTTC. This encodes CASSIDVEISGANVLTF.

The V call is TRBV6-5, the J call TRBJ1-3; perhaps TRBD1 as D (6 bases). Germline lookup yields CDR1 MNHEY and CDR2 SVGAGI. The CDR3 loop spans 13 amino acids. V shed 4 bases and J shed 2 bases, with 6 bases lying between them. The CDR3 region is CASSWTAGNTIYF. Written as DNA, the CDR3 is TGTGCCAGCAGTTGGACAGCTGGAAACACCATATATTTT.

In nucleotides, the CDR3 is TGTGCCAGCAGCTTGACGGCAGGGGGCGAGACCCAGTACTTC. Protein product: CASSLTAGGETQYF. The chain couples TRBV5-6 to TRBJ2-5; 8 bases align to TRBD1. There are 14 residues in the CDR3. Losses at the gene ends were 1 base for V and 5 bases for J; bases not matched to a gene: 4. Looked up from germline, CDR1 is SGHDT and CDR2 is YYEEEE.

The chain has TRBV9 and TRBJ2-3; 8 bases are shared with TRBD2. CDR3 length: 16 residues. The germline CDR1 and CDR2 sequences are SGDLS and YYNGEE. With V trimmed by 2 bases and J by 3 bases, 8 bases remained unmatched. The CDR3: CASSVPSAGGTDTQYF. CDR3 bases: TGTGCCAGCAGCGTCCCTAGCGCGGGGGGTACAGATACGCAGTATTTT. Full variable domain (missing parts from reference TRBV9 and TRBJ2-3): DSGVTQTPKHLITATGQRVTLRCSPRSGDLSVYWYQQSLDQGLQFLIQYYNGEERAKGNILERFSAQQFPDLHSELNLSSLELGDSALYFCASSVPSAGGTDTQYFGPGTRLTVL.

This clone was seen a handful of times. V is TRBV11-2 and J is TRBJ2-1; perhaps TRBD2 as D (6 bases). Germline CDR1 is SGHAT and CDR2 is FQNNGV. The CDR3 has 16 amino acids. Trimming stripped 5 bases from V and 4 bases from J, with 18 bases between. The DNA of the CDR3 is TGTGCCAGCAGCGCTCGGGGGATTCGGCCATACAATGAGCAGTTCTTC. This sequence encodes CASSARGIRPYNEQFF.

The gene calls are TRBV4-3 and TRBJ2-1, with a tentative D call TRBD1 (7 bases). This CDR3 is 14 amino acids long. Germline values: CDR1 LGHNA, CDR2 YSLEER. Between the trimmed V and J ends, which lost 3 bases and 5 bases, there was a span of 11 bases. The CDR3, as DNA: TGCGCCAGCAGCCACCGGGGGACAGACAATGAGCAGTTCTTC. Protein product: CASSHRGTDNEQFF.

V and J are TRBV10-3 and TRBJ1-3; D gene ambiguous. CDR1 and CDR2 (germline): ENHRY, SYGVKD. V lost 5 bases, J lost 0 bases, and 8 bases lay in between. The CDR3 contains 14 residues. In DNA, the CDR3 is TGTGCCATCAGTATCTCGAGCTCTGGAAACACCATATATTTT. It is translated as CAISISSSGNTIYF.

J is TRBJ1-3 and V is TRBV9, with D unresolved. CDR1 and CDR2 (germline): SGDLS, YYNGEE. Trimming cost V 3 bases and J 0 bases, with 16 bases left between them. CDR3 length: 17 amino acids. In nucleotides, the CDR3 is TGTGCCAGCAGCGCCCGAGTCCAGGTACCCTCTGGAAACACCATATATTTT. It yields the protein CASSARVQVPSGNTIYF.

The CDR3 spells CASSLLGDRDEKLFF. The CDR3 DNA reads as TGTGCCAGCAGCTTATTGGGGGACAGGGATGAAAAACTGTTTTTT. The chain carries TRBV7-2 and TRBJ1-4, with TRBD1 matching 9 bases. V lost 2 bases to trimming and J lost 6 bases; unmatched junction nucleotides: 4. Germline V lookup: CDR1 SGHTA, CDR2 FQGNSA. CDR3 length equals 15 residues.

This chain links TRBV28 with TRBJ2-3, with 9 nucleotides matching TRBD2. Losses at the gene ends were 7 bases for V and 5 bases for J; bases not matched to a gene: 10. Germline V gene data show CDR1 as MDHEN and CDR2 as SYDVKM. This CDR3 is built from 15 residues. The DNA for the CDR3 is TGTGCCAGCACCTCCCGGGGACTAGCCCTAGATACGCAGTATTTT. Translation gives CASTSRGLALDTQYF.

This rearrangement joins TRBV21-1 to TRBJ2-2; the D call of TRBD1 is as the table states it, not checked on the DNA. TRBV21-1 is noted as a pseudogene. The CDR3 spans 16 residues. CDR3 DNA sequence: TGTGCCAGCAGCAAAGCTGTCAGGCTGAACACCGGGGAGCTGTTTTTT. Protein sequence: CASSKAVRLNTGELFF.

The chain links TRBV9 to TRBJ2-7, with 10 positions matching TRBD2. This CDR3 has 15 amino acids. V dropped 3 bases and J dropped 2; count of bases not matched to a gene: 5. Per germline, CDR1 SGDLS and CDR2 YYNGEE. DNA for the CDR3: TGTGCCAGCAGCGCGAGACTAGCGGGTGCCTACGAGCAGTACTTC. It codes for CASSARLAGAYEQYF.